A selection of T cell receptor beta chains follows, all from one sample in a study of blood T cells in healthy people across ages. TCRdb re-derived calls from the 5' RACE reads in MiXCR, one entry per CDR3 protein. Among 1.8 million or so distinct CDR3 sequences listed, 35% to 50% were seen once. The specimen was blood. These receptors all stem from a human donor in good health. CDR3s leave out the opening cysteine and the closing phenylalanine or tryptophan.

v_call	j_call	cdr3_aa
TRBV5-1	TRBJ2-1	ASSLGGQGSNEQF
TRBV5-1	TRBJ2-5	ASSGRGVMSETQY
TRBV20-1	TRBJ2-1	SATGGDYNEQF
TRBV5-1	TRBJ2-7	ASSFGNTYEQY
TRBV7-2	TRBJ2-1	ASSLTLRGADNEQF
TRBV29-1	TRBJ2-1	SPRSLAGTVDEQF
TRBV7-8	TRBJ1-1	ASSSDRGFVITEAF
TRBV4-3	TRBJ1-1	ASSQGPTEAF
TRBV20-1	TRBJ2-7	SASQIQDPGTRTVLGYEQY
TRBV5-1	TRBJ2-7	ASSLATVLSMDEQY
TRBV7-6	TRBJ1-2	ASSLGIGTGQGYT
TRBV29-1	TRBJ2-3	SVEGGITDTQY
TRBV5-1	TRBJ2-2	ASSGQVDTGELF
TRBV10-3	TRBJ1-2	AISEGRPYGYT
TRBV5-1	TRBJ2-3	ASSLFGSGTDTQY
TRBV2	TRBJ2-7	ASSTGTGAFGEQY
TRBV6-2/TRBV6-3	TRBJ1-2	ASGTYKYRTTKGGYT
TRBV27	TRBJ2-3	ASSDRTTTDTQY
TRBV6-5	TRBJ1-2	ASSYSNSGYT
TRBV2	TRBJ2-1	ASKFRASGSYNEQF
TRBV6-2/TRBV6-3	TRBJ2-1	ASSYGGGANEQF
TRBV15	TRBJ1-5	ATSRDPSANQPQH
TRBV3-1	TRBJ2-7	ASSQEGAEQY
TRBV6-2/TRBV6-3	TRBJ1-2	ASSYGEAAYGYT
TRBV4-2	TRBJ1-5	ASSLNPSGPLIAQH
TRBV5-1	TRBJ2-3	ASSTTSFDTQY
TRBV12-3/TRBV12-4	.	ASSTGGSKNYEQY
TRBV4-3	TRBJ2-2	ASSQGRAVTGELF
TRBV6-5	TRBJ1-1	ASSYYWGRSGTEAF
TRBV4-3	TRBJ2-6	ASSQGYGVGANVLT
TRBV20-1	TRBJ1-2	SARGRGVVYGYT
TRBV27	TRBJ1-4	ASSLLDRAGEKLF
TRBV18	TRBJ2-1	ASSPLRTDRVIVGNEQF
TRBV5-1	TRBJ1-5	ASSLTGKGQPQH
TRBV7-8	TRBJ2-5	ASSLPPGLAAGETQY
TRBV10-3	TRBJ2-3	AISEFTDTQY
TRBV6-2/TRBV6-3	TRBJ1-2	ASSRPNDPNYGYT
TRBV12-3/TRBV12-4	TRBJ1-5	ASTTIQGEQPQH
TRBV9	TRBJ1-2	ASSVAPSGTHGYT
TRBV24-1	TRBJ1-2	ATSAAGQGPLYGYT
TRBV11-2	TRBJ1-2	ASSSLRDRGYT
TRBV20-1	TRBJ1-4	SARDLQGTNEKLF
TRBV2	TRBJ2-3	ASREWADADTQY
TRBV10-3	TRBJ1-4	AISDPVQRNEKLF
TRBV30	TRBJ1-6	AWIRDQGSPLH
TRBV12-3/TRBV12-4	TRBJ2-5	ASSFPLIQETQY
TRBV20-1	TRBJ2-3	SARDQWGKNTQY
TRBV24-1	TRBJ2-1	ATSEELYNEQF
TRBV5-1	TRBJ2-1	ASSPRRGVFGEQF
TRBV7-2	TRBJ2-3	ASSLMGGGNTDTQY
TRBV7-7	TRBJ2-1	ASSLDLVGPARPNEQF
TRBV5-5	TRBJ2-1	ASSLLTGLGYNEQF
TRBV9	TRBJ1-2	ASSVGQRVNYGYT
TRBV7-8	TRBJ2-7	ASSLALARGLDEQY
TRBV20-1	TRBJ2-3	SASSAIPSSTDTQY